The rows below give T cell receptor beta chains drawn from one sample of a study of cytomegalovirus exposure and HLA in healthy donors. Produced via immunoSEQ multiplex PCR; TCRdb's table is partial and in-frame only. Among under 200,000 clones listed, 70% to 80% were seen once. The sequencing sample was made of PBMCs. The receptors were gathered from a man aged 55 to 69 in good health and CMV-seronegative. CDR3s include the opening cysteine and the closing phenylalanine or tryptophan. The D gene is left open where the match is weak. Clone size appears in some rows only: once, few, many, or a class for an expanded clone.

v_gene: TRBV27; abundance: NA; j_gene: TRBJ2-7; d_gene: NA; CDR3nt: TGTGCCAGCAGTTTATCCGGGACAGGGTGGATTAGCGGGAGGAGAGAGCAGTACTTC; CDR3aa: CASSLSGTGWISGRREQYF
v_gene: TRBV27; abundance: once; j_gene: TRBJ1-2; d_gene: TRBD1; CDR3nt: TGTGCCAGCAGTTTATCCGGACAGGAAGGGGCCTATGGCTACACCTTC; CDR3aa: CASSLSGQEGAYGYTF
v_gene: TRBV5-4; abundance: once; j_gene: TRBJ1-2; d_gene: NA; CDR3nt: TGTGCCAGCAGCGTTACAGTGGGCTATGGCTACACCTTC; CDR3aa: CASSVTVGYGYTF
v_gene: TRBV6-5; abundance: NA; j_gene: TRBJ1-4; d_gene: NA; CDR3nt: TGTGCCAGCAGATTCCAGGGGACGAATGAAAAACTGTTTTTT; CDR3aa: CASRFQGTNEKLFF
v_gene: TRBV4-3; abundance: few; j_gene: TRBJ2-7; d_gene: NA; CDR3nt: TGCGCCAGCAGCCAAGATGATCGTACTATGGGGCCCTACGAGCAGTACTTC; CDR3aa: CASSQDDRTMGPYEQYF
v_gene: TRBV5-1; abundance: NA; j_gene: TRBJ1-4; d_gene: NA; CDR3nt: TGCGCCAGCAGCTCTACCACTTCAGGTGAAAAACTGTTTTTT; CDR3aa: CASSSTTSGEKLFF
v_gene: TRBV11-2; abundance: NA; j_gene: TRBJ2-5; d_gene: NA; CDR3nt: TGTGCCAGCAGTCAGGATTGGCGGGGGCCCCGGGAGACCCAGTACTTC; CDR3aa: CASSQDWRGPRETQYF
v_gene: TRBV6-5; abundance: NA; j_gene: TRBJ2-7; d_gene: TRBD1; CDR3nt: TGTGCCAGCAGTTATTCCCGACAGGGCGAGCAGTACTTC; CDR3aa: CASSYSRQGEQYF
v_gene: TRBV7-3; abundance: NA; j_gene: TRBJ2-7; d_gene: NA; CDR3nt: TGTGCCAGCAGCCTGTCCCGGGACAACGAGCAGTACTTC; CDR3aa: CASSLSRDNEQYF
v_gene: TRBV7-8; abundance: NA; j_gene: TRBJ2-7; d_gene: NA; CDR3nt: TGTGCCAGCAGCTTACTGGCCGGGACAAGTTCTAACTACGAGCAGTACTTC; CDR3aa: CASSLLAGTSSNYEQYF
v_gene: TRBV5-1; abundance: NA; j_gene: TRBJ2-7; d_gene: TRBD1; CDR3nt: TGCGCCAGCAGCTCCCGGGACAGGGGATTCGAGCAGTACTTC; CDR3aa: CASSSRDRGFEQYF
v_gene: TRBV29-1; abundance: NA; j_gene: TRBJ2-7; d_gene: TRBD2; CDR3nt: TGCAGCGTTGAAGTCGGCGGGGGGGCCTACGAGCAGTACTTC; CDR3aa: CSVEVGGGAYEQYF
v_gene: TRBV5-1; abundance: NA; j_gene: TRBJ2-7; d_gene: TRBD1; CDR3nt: TGCGCCAGCAGCTGGGTACCGGGACAGGGGGCGTGCGAGCAGTACTTC; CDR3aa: CASSWVPGQGACEQYF
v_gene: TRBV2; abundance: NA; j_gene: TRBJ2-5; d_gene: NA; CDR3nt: TGTGCCAGCAGTGTCGGGGGTGCACGCGAGACCCAGTACTTC; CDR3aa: CASSVGGARETQYF
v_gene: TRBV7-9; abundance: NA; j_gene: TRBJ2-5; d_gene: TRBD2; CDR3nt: TGTGCCAGCAGCACACTAGCGGGGGAACAAGAGACCCAGTACTTC; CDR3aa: CASSTLAGEQETQYF
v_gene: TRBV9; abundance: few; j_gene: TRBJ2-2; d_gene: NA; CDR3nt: TGTGCCAGCAGCGTGGGAATACTTCGGGATTACACCGGGGAGCTGTTTTTT; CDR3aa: CASSVGILRDYTGELFF
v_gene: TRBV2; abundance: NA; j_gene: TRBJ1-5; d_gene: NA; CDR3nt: TGTGCCAGCAGTGAAGGCGGGGGGGTATATAGCAATCAGCCCCAGCATTTT; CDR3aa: CASSEGGGVYSNQPQHF
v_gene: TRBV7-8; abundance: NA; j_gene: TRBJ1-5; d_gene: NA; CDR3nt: TGTGCCAGCAGCTTAGAGCCAACCGCTACGGGGACACAGCCCCAGCATTTT; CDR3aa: CASSLEPTATGTQPQHF
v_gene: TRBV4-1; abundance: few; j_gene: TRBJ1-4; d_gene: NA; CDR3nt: TGCGCCAGCAGCACCTCCGGGGGAGAAAAACTGTTTTTT; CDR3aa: CASSTSGGEKLFF
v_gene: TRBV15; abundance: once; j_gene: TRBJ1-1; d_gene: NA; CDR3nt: TGTGCCACCAGCAGAGATAAGGGGAGGGTCACTGAAGCTTTCTTT; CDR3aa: CATSRDKGRVTEAFF
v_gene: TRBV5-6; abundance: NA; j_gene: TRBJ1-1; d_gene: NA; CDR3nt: TGTGCCAGCAGCCCTCAGACAGGCCAGCGGAACACTGAAGCTTTCTTT; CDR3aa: CASSPQTGQRNTEAFF
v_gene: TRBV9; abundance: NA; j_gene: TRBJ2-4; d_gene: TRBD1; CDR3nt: TGTGCCAGCAGCGAGGGGACAGGGAGAAAAAACATTCAGTACTTC; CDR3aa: CASSEGTGRKNIQYF
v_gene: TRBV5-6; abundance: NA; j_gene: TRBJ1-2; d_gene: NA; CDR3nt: TGTGCCAGCACCCCGGGTTGGGGCTACACCTTC; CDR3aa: CASTPGWGYTF
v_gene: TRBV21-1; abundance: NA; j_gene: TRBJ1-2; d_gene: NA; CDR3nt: TGTGCCAGCGTCGCAGGGGTCGATGGCTACACCTTC; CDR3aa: CASVAGVDGYTF
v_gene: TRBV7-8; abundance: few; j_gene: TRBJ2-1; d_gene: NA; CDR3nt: TGTGCCAGCAGCTTAGAGATGGGCGTCTACAATGAGCAGTTCTTC; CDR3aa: CASSLEMGVYNEQFF
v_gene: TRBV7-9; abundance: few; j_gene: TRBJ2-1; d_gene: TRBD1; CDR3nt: TGTGCCAGCAGCACCGGACAGGGGTTTTACAATGAGCAGTTCTTC; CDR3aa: CASSTGQGFYNEQFF
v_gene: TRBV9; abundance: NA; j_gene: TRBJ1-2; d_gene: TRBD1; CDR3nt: TGTGCCAGCAGCGGTTACAGGGGGCGAGGCTACACCTTC; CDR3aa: CASSGYRGRGYTF
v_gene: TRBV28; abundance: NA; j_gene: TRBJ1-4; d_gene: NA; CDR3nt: TGTGCCAGCAGTTTTGGGGGGGAGAATGAAAAACTGTTTTTT; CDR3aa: CASSFGGENEKLFF
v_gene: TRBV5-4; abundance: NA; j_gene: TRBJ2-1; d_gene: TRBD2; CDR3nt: TGTGCCAGCAGCCCGGGACTAGAGGGGAGCAAGCAGTTCTTC; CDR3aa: CASSPGLEGSKQFF
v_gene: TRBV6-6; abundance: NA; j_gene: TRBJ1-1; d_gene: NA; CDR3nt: TGTGCCAGCAGTCCCCTCGGGGGTGGTGTGAGCACTGAAGCTTTCTTT; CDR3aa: CASSPLGGGVSTEAFF
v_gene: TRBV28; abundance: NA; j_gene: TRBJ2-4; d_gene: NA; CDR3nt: TGTGCCGGCAAATCCTTAGCCAAAAACATTCAGTACTTC; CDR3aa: CAGKSLAKNIQYF
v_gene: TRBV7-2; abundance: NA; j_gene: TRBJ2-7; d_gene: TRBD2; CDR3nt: TGTGCCAGCAGCCGGAAATCCGGGACTAGCGGCTACGAGCAGTACTTC; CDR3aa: CASSRKSGTSGYEQYF
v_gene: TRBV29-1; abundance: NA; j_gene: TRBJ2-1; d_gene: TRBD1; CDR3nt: TGCAGCGTTGAGAAAGGGACAGGGCAAAGGATATCCTACAATGAGCAGTTCTTC; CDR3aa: CSVEKGTGQRISYNEQFF
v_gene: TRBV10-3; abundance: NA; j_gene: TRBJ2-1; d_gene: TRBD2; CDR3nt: TGTGCCATCAGTGAGTCTCGGACTAGCGGATACAATGAGCAGTTCTTC; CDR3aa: CAISESRTSGYNEQFF
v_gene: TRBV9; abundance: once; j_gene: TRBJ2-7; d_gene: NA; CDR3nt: TGTGCCAGCAGCGCTACCCACGGTCAGGCCTACGAGCAGTACTTC; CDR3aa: CASSATHGQAYEQYF
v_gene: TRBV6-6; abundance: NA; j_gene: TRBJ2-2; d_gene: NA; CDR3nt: TGTGCCAGCAGGGAGGGTGGAAACACCGGGGAGCTGTTTTTT; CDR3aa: CASREGGNTGELFF
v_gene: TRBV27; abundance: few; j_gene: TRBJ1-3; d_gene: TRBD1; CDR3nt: TGTGCCAGCAGTCTACAGGGGCCCGGAAACACCATATATTTT; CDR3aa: CASSLQGPGNTIYF
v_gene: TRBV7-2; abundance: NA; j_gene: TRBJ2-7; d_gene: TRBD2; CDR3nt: TGTGCCAGCAGCTTAGCCCCTGGACTAGCGGGAGATAAGGTGCAGTACTTC; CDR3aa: CASSLAPGLAGDKVQYF
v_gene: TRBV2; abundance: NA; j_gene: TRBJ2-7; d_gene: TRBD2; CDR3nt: TGTGCCAGCAGACCTAGCGGGGCCACCTACGAGCAGTACTTC; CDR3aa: CASRPSGATYEQYF
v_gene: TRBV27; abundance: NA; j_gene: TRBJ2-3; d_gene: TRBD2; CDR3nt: TGTGCCAGCAGTTTGTCTAGCGGGCGCACAGATACGCAGTATTTT; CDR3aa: CASSLSSGRTDTQYF
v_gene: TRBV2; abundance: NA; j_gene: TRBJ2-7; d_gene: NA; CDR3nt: TGTGCCAGCAGTCGAATGAACCTCAACAGATACGAGCAGTACTTC; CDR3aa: CASSRMNLNRYEQYF
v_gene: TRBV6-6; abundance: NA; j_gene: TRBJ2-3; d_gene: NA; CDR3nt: TGTGCCAGCAGTCGACAGTACACAGATACGCAGTATTTT; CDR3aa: CASSRQYTDTQYF
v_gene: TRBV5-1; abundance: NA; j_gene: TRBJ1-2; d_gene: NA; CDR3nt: TGCGCCAGCAGCTCGAGCGGGGGAGCTAACTATGGCTACACCTTC; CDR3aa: CASSSSGGANYGYTF